This T cell receptor (beta chain) was identified during a study of T cell repertoires in cytomegalovirus infection. Study-wide context: Matching HLA type, along with CMV infection, was indicated by public TCR beta signatures.

Germline assignment: CDR1 MNHEY and CDR2 SMNVEV (reference sequence). With V trimmed by 5 bases and J by 8 bases, 13 bases remained unmatched. The CDR3 has 16 residues. Study findings and constraints: Identification of carriers of CMV plus the relevant HLA was achieved through cumulative public TCR beta family frequency.

TCRdb passed the reads through MiXCR, listing each CDR3 protein once. Of 500,000 to 600,000 distinct CDR3 sequences listed, about 17% were seen once; the top ten hold 20% to 30%. The sample holds many counts of this clonotype. Its antigen is as yet unknown. This chain connects TRBV27 to TRBJ1-4; 8 positions match TRBD1. Sequencing input: CD8+ T cells from PBMCs. The sequence was obtained from a human donor in good health (CMV status not recorded). Some clones in this sample may be carry-over from other donors' samples. DNA of the CDR3: TGTGCCAGCAGTCAGACGACAGGACAGGGAGGCGAAAAACTGTTTTTT. Translated: CASSQTTGQGGEKLFF.